Sequencing of this T cell receptor beta chain was carried out in a study of shared clonotypes between healthy human individuals. Findings of the study overall: Between a handful of donors, naive CD4 clonotypes were shared at a level of approximately 5%. Incomplete sequencing of sorted subsets was indicated by rarefaction despite large depth.

TCRdb keeps only in-frame clones here, not all; method: immunoSEQ multiplex PCR. This sample has fewer than 3 million clones, with roughly 92% found just once. The length of the CDR3 is 16 residues. The germline CDR1 and CDR2 sequences are GTSNPN and SVGIG (reference sequence). V gave up 2 bases and J gave up 0 bases, with 13 bases separating them. On this clone: Its target is not known.

The receptor comes from a man younger than 35 in good health. Some clones in this sample may be carry-over from other donors' samples. The sequencing input was naive CD4+ T cells from PBMCs. The subset: CD45RA+ positively selected. This chain joins TRBV30 and TRBJ1-4, with D perhaps matching TRBD1 (5 bases). The CDR3 protein is CAWSLIAGSTNEKLFF. CDR3 DNA: TGTGCCTGGAGTCTTATCGCAGGGTCAACTAATGAAAAACTGTTTTTT.